The entry that follows covers one TCR beta chain sequence. The target antigen is unknown. The sample belongs to a study of cytomegalovirus exposure and HLA in healthy donors. Trimming took 2 bases from V and 1 from J; bases not matched to a gene: 8. In germline, CDR1 is LNHNV, CDR2 YYDKDF (reference sequence). The CDR3 runs to 18 residues. Produced via immunoSEQ multiplex PCR; TCRdb's table is partial and in-frame only. This repertoire shows over 45,000 clones, 90% to 95% found once; its top ten account for roughly 1.2%. The donors were members of the approximately 120-subject validation cohort (separate from the approximately 670-subject first cohort). Notes on the study in general: In vitro data verified three CMV-associated chains as specific for CMV antigens.

The sequencing input was PBMCs. The chain joins TRBV15 to TRBJ2-2; 9 positions agree with TRBD2. The TCR was taken from a man between 18 and 35 years old in good health and CMV-seronegative. The CDR3 DNA reads as TGTGCCACCAGCAGAAAAGGAGGTAGCGGGAGGAACACCGGGGAGCTGTTTTTT. Its protein is CATSRKGGSGRNTGELFF.